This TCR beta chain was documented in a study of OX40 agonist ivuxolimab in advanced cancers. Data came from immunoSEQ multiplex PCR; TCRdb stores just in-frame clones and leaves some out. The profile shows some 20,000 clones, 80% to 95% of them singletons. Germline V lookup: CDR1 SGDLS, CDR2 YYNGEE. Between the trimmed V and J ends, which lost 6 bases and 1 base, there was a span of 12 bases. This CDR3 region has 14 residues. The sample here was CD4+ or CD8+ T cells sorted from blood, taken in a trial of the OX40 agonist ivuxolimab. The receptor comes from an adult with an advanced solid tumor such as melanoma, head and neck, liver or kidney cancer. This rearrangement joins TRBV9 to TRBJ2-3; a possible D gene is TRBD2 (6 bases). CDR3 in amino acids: CASMRGSGTDTQYF. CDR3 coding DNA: TGTGCCAGCATGCGGGGTAGCGGCACAGATACGCAGTATTTT. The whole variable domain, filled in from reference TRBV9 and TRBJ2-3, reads DSGVTQTPKHLITATGQRVTLRCSPRSGDLSVYWYQQSLDQGLQFLIQYYNGEERAKGNILERFSAQQFPDLHSELNLSSLELGDSALYFCASMRGSGTDTQYFGPGTRLTVL.